This TCR beta chain emerged from a study of blood T cell repertoires in COVID-19. Study information: The analysed material was cDNA or gDNA that came from T cells, B-cell-depleted T cells, or PBMCs.

Cohort placement rested on clinical history that participants reported themselves. Sequencing was performed with immunoSEQ multiplex PCR; in TCRdb, only in-frame clones are kept and a portion is missing. There are roughly 200,000 clones in the sample; roughly 83% occur only once, and 4.5% to 7% lies in the top ten. V trimming: 1 base; J trimming: 4 bases; junction bases outside the gene matches: 10. CDR1 and CDR2 from the germline V gene are SGHDN and FVKESK. The CDR3 is made up of 17 amino acids. Input material: PBMCs or T cells enriched from blood (not recorded which). The sequence came from a man aged 35 to 55 with acute COVID-19. This chain uses TRBV14 with TRBJ2-3, with TRBD2 identical over 8 bases. The CDR3 here is CASSQVLSGSVSDTQYF. DNA of the CDR3: TGTGCCAGCAGCCAAGTCCTCAGCGGGAGCGTCTCAGATACGCAGTATTTT.